What follows are 24 T cell receptor beta chains derived from one specimen sequenced in a study of esophageal squamous cell carcinoma tumors. PCR used a TCR alpha or TCR beta constant-region primer with a P20EA primer, then nested PCR with CA2 or CB2. TCR genes were amplified by unbiased adaptor ligation RT-PCR, with reverse transcription primed by a polyT18-containing BSL-18E primer. TCRdb re-analysed the 5' RACE reads in MiXCR, keeping a single row per CDR3 protein. The table includes over a thousand distinct CDR3 sequences, approximately 15% detected once. The material sequenced was tumor tissue. The receptors come from a man aged 45 to 79 with esophageal squamous cell carcinoma.

The CDR3 loop is CASSFTQGGGTEAFF. The CDR3 region has the DNA TGTGCCAGCAGTTTCACCCAGGGGGGTGGCACTGAAGCTTTCTTT. V is TRBV12-3 or TRBV12-4 and J is TRBJ1-1, with 7 bases matching TRBD1. Trimming removed 3 bases from V and 4 bases from J; junction bases left unmatched: 8. The CDR3 runs to 15 residues.

Within the sample, this clonotype is large (0.1 to 1%). J is TRBJ2-2 and V is TRBV7-2; 14 bases match TRBD2. The CDR3 extends over 16 amino acids. The V segment lost 5 bases and the J segment 6 bases; nucleotides outside the gene matches: 5. The germline V gene has CDR1 SGHTA and CDR2 FQGNSA. The CDR3 protein is CASSPRLAGGSGELFF. The DNA for the CDR3 is TGTGCCAGCAGCCCAAGACTAGCGGGAGGGTCCGGGGAGCTGTTTTTT.

By sample fraction, this clonotype is medium-sized (0.01 to 0.1%). V gene TRBV3-1 combines with J gene TRBJ2-1; TRBD2 aligns across 10 bases. The germline gives CDR1 LGHDT, CDR2 YNNKEL (reference sequence). V shed 6 bases and J 10 bases; nucleotides not matched to a gene: 9. This CDR3 comprises 14 residues. CDR3 residues: CASSSSGSKREQFF. The DNA of the CDR3 is TGTGCCAGCAGTTCTAGCGGGAGTAAGCGGGAGCAGTTCTTC.

As to this clonotype: A much larger clone is a single base away; this may be a read error. This chain connects TRBV3-1 to TRBJ2-7; no firm D call. Trimming shortened V by 1 base and J by 8 bases, and 9 bases separated the two germline ends. CDR3 length: 12 amino acids. Germline-derived CDR1 and CDR2 are LGHDT and YNNKEL (reference sequence). The CDR3 DNA sequence: TGTGCCAGCAGCCAAGTAGGATACAAGCAGTACTTC. Translation gives CASSQVGYKQYF.

This clonotype rates as medium-sized. The chain recombines TRBV5-1 with TRBJ2-3, with D possibly being TRBD2 (5 bases). V shed 0 bases and J shed 7 bases, with 18 bases lying between them. The CDR3 has 16 amino acids. The germline gives CDR1 SGHRS, CDR2 YFSETQ. CDR3 in DNA: TGCGCCAGCAGCTTGGCCGACTATGTAGGGCGAAATACGCAGTATTTT. Protein product: CASSLADYVGRNTQYF.

In regard to this clonotype: This likely comes from a read error, as the CDR3 has no conserved phenylalanine or tryptophan at its end. The DNA is omitted, as the CDR3 cannot be located on it reliably, and the CDR3 follows TCRdb's listing. This rearrangement joins TRBV25-1 to TRBJ1-2; the D call in the table, TRBD1, was not verified against the DNA. CDR1 is MGHDK and CDR2 is SYGVNS in the germline V gene. Both ends counted, the CDR3 spans 15 residues. Here the CDR3 reads CASSHPGTGTCGDTL.

The V gene is TRBV7-2, the J gene TRBJ2-5; a weak D match, TRBD1 (6 bases). Trimming shortened V by 4 bases and J by 5 bases, and 11 bases separated the two germline ends. This CDR3 has 13 residues. Per the germline V gene, CDR1 is SGHTA and CDR2 is FQGNSA. The CDR3 reads CASSCTGCETQYF. CDR3 in DNA: TGTGCCAGCAGCTGTACAGGGTGCGAGACCCAGTACTTC.

By frequency in the sample, this clonotype is medium-sized (0.01 to 0.1%). The rearrangement joins TRBV7-9 to TRBJ1-1; tentative D call: TRBD1 (6 bases). The V gene's germline CDR1 is SEHNR and CDR2 FQNEAQ (reference sequence). The CDR3 is 14 amino acids. V was trimmed by 5 bases and J by 4 bases, leaving 14 bases between them. CDR3 sequence (DNA): TGTGCCAGCAGCCCACAGGGCGAGGGCACTGAAGCTTTCTTT. Translated: CASSPQGEGTEAFF.

This clonotype is categorized as medium-sized. CDR3 bases: TGCGCCAGCAGTCACCCCGGACGGAGAATTGGGGTCAATCAGCCCCAGCATTTT. It encodes CASSHPGRRIGVNQPQHF. The chain carries TRBV23-1 and TRBJ1-5; D not resolved. TRBV23-1 is reported as an ORF; its role is uncertain. Trimming took 3 bases from V and 3 from J, leaving 21 bases between them. The CDR3 totals 18 residues.

In the case of this clonotype: A much larger clone differs by one base, so this may be a read error. The chain links TRBV28 to TRBJ2-2, with TRBD1 matching 7 bases. Germline CDR1 reads MDHEN; CDR2 reads SYDVKM. With 6 bases clipped from V and 4 bases from J, the junction kept 5 bases outside the gene matches. This CDR3 is built from 14 residues. CDR3 loop: CASSRGQSTGELFF. DNA of the CDR3: TGTGCCAGCAGCCGGGGACAGTCCACCGGGGAGCTGTTTTTT. The full variable domain, its missing parts supplied by reference TRBV28 and TRBJ2-2, is DVKVTQSSRYLVKRTGEKVFLECVQDMDHENMFWYRQDPGLGLRLIYFSYDVKMKEKGDIPEGYSVSREKKERFSLILESASTNQTSMYLCASSRGQSTGELFFGEGSRLTVL.

This clonotype is medium-sized. The chain recombines TRBV15 with TRBJ2-7, with D perhaps matching TRBD1 (5 bases). The V end was cut by 0 bases, the J end by 0 bases, with 12 bases between. The germline V gene encodes CDR1 LNHNV and CDR2 YYDKDF (reference sequence). The CDR3 has 16 residues. The CDR3 protein is CATSRDGARSSYEQYF. The CDR3 nucleotides read TGTGCCACCAGCAGAGATGGGGCCCGCAGCTCCTACGAGCAGTACTTC.

On this clonotype: Given a much more abundant clone one base away, this may be a read error. The rearrangement uses TRBV20-1 and TRBJ2-2; TRBD2 aligns across 12 bases. Germline-derived CDR1 and CDR2 are DFQATT and SNEGSKA (reference sequence). The CDR3 has 13 amino acids. J lost 16 bases, V lost 1 base, and 7 bases had no gene match. In DNA form, the CDR3 reads TGCAGTGCTAGAGCGACTAGCGGGAGTAGGCGGTTTTTT. Its translation is CSARATSGSRRFF.

This clonotype is medium-sized (0.01 to 0.1%). V and J are TRBV5-1 and TRBJ2-1, with a tentative D call TRBD2 (7 bases). The CDR3 has 17 amino acids. The V end lost 0 bases, the J end lost 3 bases, and 16 bases lay between the germline ends. The V gene's germline CDR1 is SGHRS and CDR2 YFSETQ. The CDR3 region has the DNA TGCGCCAGCAGCTTGGCCGGGGGGCGGAACGTCTACAATGAGCAGTTCTTC. Translating gives CASSLAGGRNVYNEQFF.

This clonotype ranks as medium-sized. The chain links TRBV7-3 to TRBJ2-1; 11 nucleotides align to TRBD2. Germline assignment: CDR1 SGHTA and CDR2 FQGTGA. After removal of 4 bases from V and 7 bases from J, the junction contained 6 bases not matched to a gene. This CDR3 contains 15 residues. CDR3 loop: CASSSTSGSRNEQFF. Written as DNA, the CDR3 is TGTGCCAGCAGCTCTACTAGCGGGAGTCGAAATGAGCAGTTCTTC. The full variable domain, its missing parts supplied by reference TRBV7-3 and TRBJ2-1, is GAGVSQTPSNKVTEKGKYVELRCDPISGHTALYWYRQSLGQGPEFLIYFQGTGAADDSGLPNDRFFAVRPEGSVSTLKIQRTERGDSAVYLCASSSTSGSRNEQFFGPGTRLTVL.

The sample holds one count of this clonotype. The chain links TRBV7-8 to TRBJ2-5; possibly TRBD2 for D (5 bases). This CDR3 region has 14 residues. CDR1 SGHVS and CDR2 FQNEAQ come from the germline V gene. Trimming stripped 5 bases from V and 5 bases from J, with 15 bases between. The CDR3 loop reads CASSGMGRGETQYF. For the CDR3, the DNA is TGTGCCAGCAGCGGAATGGGCAGAGGGGAGACCCAGTACTTC.

By share, this clonotype ranks as large. Since a much larger clone is just one base distant, this may be a read error. The chain couples TRBV3-1 to TRBJ2-7; D remains ambiguous. CDR1 is LGHDT, CDR2 YNNKEL, per germline (reference sequence). CDR3 length: 13 residues. The V and J ends lost 3 bases and 6 bases respectively, with 12 bases between them. The CDR3 DNA sequence: TGTGCCAGCAGCCACGGACCGGGTGGCGAGCAGTACTTC. It yields the protein CASSHGPGGEQYF.

By its share, this clonotype is medium-sized. The V call is TRBV12-3 or TRBV12-4, the J call TRBJ1-2; TRBD1 agrees at 8 bases. V trimming: 5 bases; J trimming: 0 bases; junction bases outside the gene matches: 8. This CDR3 region has 16 residues. CDR3 sequence reads: CASSLDRGIPNYGYTF. The DNA for the CDR3 is TGTGCCAGCAGTCTCGACAGGGGAATACCTAACTATGGCTACACCTTC.

This clonotype is medium-sized (0.01 to 0.1%) within its sample. This chain joins TRBV9 and TRBJ2-1, with a tentative D call TRBD1 (5 bases). V lost 0 bases and J 10 bases, leaving 20 bases between the germline ends. The CDR3 has 16 residues. Germline V CDR1 and CDR2: SGDLS, YYNGEE. CDR3 in DNA: TGTGCCAGCAGCGTAGCCCACAGGTTCCCAATGGGGGAGCAGTTCTTC. Its protein product is CASSVAHRFPMGEQFF.

This clonotype is deemed large. The chain links TRBV7-2 to TRBJ2-7; 8 bases map to TRBD2. The V gene end was trimmed by 3 bases and the J gene end by 6 bases; junction bases not matched to a gene: 10. Germline CDR1 and CDR2: SGHTA and FQGNSA. This CDR3 region has 15 residues. CDR3 in DNA: TGTGCCAGCAGCTTCACCGGGACTAGAACGGGCGAGCAGTACTTC. Translated, it gives CASSFTGTRTGEQYF.

This clonotype is medium-sized. The chain links TRBV28 to TRBJ1-1; D gene uncertain. Germline lookup yields CDR1 MDHEN and CDR2 SYDVKM. The length of the CDR3 is 16 residues. V lost 3 bases to trimming and J lost 0 bases, with 14 bases between them. In DNA, the CDR3 is TGTGCCAGCAGTTTGATTAGCGACATTTTGAACACTGAAGCTTTCTTT. This sequence encodes CASSLISDILNTEAFF.

This clonotype is judged medium-sized (0.01 to 0.1%). This rearrangement joins TRBV12-3 or TRBV12-4 to TRBJ2-2, with D possibly being TRBD1 (6 bases). This CDR3 region has 18 residues. V gave up 1 base and J gave up 4 bases, with 19 bases separating them. CDR3 DNA sequence: TGTGCCAGCAGTTTAGGGAGGCGAAGACAGGCAATCACCGGGGAGCTGTTTTTT. Protein sequence: CASSLGRRRQAITGELFF.

This clonotype is large. J is TRBJ2-7 and V is TRBV20-1; 15 positions agree with TRBD2. Germline CDR1 is DFQATT and CDR2 is SNEGSKA (reference sequence). Trimming at V came to 4 bases and at J to 5 bases, leaving 21 bases not matched to a gene. The CDR3 is 20 amino acids. Here the CDR3 DNA reads TGCAGTGCTACCACCGCAGGGACTAGCGGGAGGACCCACGTGGCCGACGAGCAGTACTTC. Translated, it gives CSATTAGTSGRTHVADEQYF.

This clonotype is large. CDR3 nucleotides: TGTGCCAGCAGCCCCGGCTCTAGCAATCAGCCCCAGCATTTT. This encodes CASSPGSSNQPQHF. The gene calls are TRBV11-2 and TRBJ1-5; D unclear. Germline V gene lookup returns CDR1 SGHAT and CDR2 FQNNGV. V lost 5 bases, J lost 0 bases, and 8 bases lay in between. This CDR3 region has 14 residues.

The chain combines TRBV20-1 with TRBJ2-1; tentative D call: TRBD1 (6 bases). Germline assignment: CDR1 DFQATT and CDR2 SNEGSKA (reference sequence). CDR3 length equals 11 residues. Deletions cut 1 base from V and 9 bases from J, with 7 bases between. The chain's CDR3 is CSARAQGEQFF. DNA of the CDR3: TGCAGTGCTAGAGCACAGGGTGAGCAGTTCTTC.